This paragraph reports one T cell receptor beta chain. The antigen it binds to is not known. No clone much larger than this one lies a single base away; base qualities are absent. The sample originates from a study of cytomegalovirus exposure and HLA in healthy donors (dated by TCRdb to 2017 to 2019). With regard to the full study: An earlier analysis of 550 to 700 of the donors reported roughly 270 Gb of sequence data and roughly 100 million unique TCR beta sequences from about 200 million T cells. An early release covering roughly 640 HLA-typed donors comprised approximately 300 gigabases of sequencing data and tens of millions of unique TCR sequences. Of the 300 to 500 genotyped donors, over 80% were placed in the genetic ancestry cluster associated with self-reported Caucasian donors. The study was designed to test whether signatures of past pathogen exposure could be identified by cataloging public T cell receptors. The study profiled the T cell repertoires of approximately 700 subjects by immunosequencing and related them to cytomegalovirus serostatus. In addition to the first cohort of approximately 670 subjects, a separate validation cohort of 130 or so different subjects was used. The study combined high-throughput TCR immunosequencing, statistical association of individual TCRs with disease status, and machine learning to predict cytomegalovirus infection status. To study patterns of TCR occurrence, a later analysis re-analyzed previously published TCR beta repertoires from more than 550 donors and added high-resolution HLA genotyping. Rather than drawing on any new phenotypic data, the later analysis identified candidate immune exposures from TCR beta sequences and the way those sequences occurred across donors. In an earlier analysis of over 550 of the donors, high-throughput TCR beta sequencing was used to judge whether each TCR beta V gene segment behaved as functional or pseudogenic. Donor age, sex, ethnicity and CMV serostatus were collected together with the repertoire data. A later genetic analysis used genome-wide SNP genotypes for 398 of the 666 donors, treating that subset as a discovery cohort. Every discovery cohort repertoire had been produced on one sequencing platform. Class I and class II HLA loci were covered by the typing at four-digit resolution. The number of donors typed differed by locus, with 629-630 for A, B, C, DRB1 and DQB1, around 500 for DQA1, 600 to 610 for DPA1, and 472 for DPB1. Because of strong linkage in the cohort, roughly five DR-DQ haplotypes were treated as single units for association and clustering. On average, approximately 250,000 unique TCR beta nucleotide sequences were sequenced per donor among 398 genotyped donors of the cohort, with roughly 18% of those sequences being non-productive. Results the study describes overall, beyond this receptor: According to a later analysis, parvovirus B19, influenza, CMV and Epstein-Barr virus appeared linked to several top co-occurrence clusters. Because the 87-base-pair reads could not distinguish some IMGT-functional V segments, including TRBV6-2 and TRBV6-3, those segments were excluded. Across donors, most TCR sequences were observed very rarely, whereas some public TCRs were present in many individuals. In both the original and validation cohorts, the classifier was reported to diagnose cytomegalovirus status with high specificity and sensitivity. A group of highly shared sequence variants was considered likely to be a technical artifact of the sequencing pipeline. The authors suggested that the approach could potentially be generalized to other disease states and immunological phenotypes. According to a later analysis, TCR association rates differed among HLA loci, with DRB1 alleles showing the most associated TCRs and HLA-C alleles showing the fewest. According to a later genetic analysis, donors in an Asian-associated ancestry cluster had fewer N-insertions in productive TCRs than the roughly 700-donor mean. In this cohort, only TCR beta chains were sequenced, and detectable features were limited by the absence of alpha or paired-chain data. Because counts were too low, roughly 18 rarely observed V segments, including chromosome 9 orphons, were left out of the earlier analysis of a few hundred of the donors. Sequencing depth was assumed to be roughly uniform across donors in the presence/absence analyses, though that assumption may not hold. Correlated functional status among segregating V segments might reflect linkage disequilibrium, but an unknown experimental factor could not be ruled out. Because HLA typing was unavailable for some donors at each locus, only the typed subset was used in association tests. A later genetic analysis associated a missense DCLRE1C variant with V-gene and J-gene trimming of TCR beta chains, and an independent cohort replicated the association. When HLA alleles, especially DR and DQ, strongly co-occurred, attributing TCR associations to individual alleles was difficult. A later analysis found that HLA-associated TCR beta chains were more clonally expanded and had lower generation probabilities than equally common non-associated chains. In vitro tests confirmed that a few of the cytomegalovirus-associated TCR beta chains recognize cytomegalovirus antigens. A total of 164 TCR beta chains were listed by the study as associated with cytomegalovirus. According to a later analysis, most CMV-associated TCR beta chains appeared to be HLA-restricted, and the HLA associations seemed to be driven largely by CMV exposure. Specific HLA alleles were associated with 18,000 or so TCR beta sequences at a false discovery rate of 0.05 in a later analysis. The only immune exposure information available for the cohort was CMV serostatus. Broadly in line with IMGT annotations, most TCR beta V segments showed up in productive rearrangements about 90% or about 30% of the time in an earlier analysis of a few hundred of the donors. A further reported finding was that TCR beta sequences accurately predicted the HLA-A and HLA-B alleles for most subjects in the first cohort.

The cysteine opens and the phenylalanine closes a CDR3 of 15 amino acids. Just the 45-base CDR3 DNA is kept, in frame starting at base 1. After removal of 1 base from V and 4 bases from J, the junction retains 3 bases not matched to a gene. The germline V gene specifies SGHVS as CDR1 and FQNEAQ as CDR2. Receptor libraries were prepared by the immunoSEQ multiplex PCR assay. For the multiplex PCR, a mixture combining 60 forward primers for TCR Vbeta segments and 13 reverse primers for TCR Jbeta segments was used. The CDR3 region of rearranged TCR beta genes was amplified from genomic DNA by a multiplex PCR assay. The Illumina HiSeq System was used to sequence the amplified TCR beta libraries as 87-base-pair reads. Per the authors' processing: Across the roughly 700 repertoires, a later analysis counted 80 million or so unique TCR beta chains, around 11 million of which were shared by at least two donors. Raw reads were error-corrected and collapsed into unique sequences with a nearest-neighbor algorithm that merged closely related sequences to remove PCR and sequencing errors. V, D and J gene segments were assigned by aligning CDR3 sequences to IMGT reference sequences. For a sequence to be retained, a match of at least six nucleotides was required to both a V gene segment and a J gene segment. A rearrangement counted as productive if the CDR3 had no stop codons and remained in frame with V and J, and every other rearrangement counted as non-productive. Following IMGT convention, CDR3 was defined as the stretch from the second conserved V-encoded cysteine to the conserved J-encoded phenylalanine. The earlier analysis of about 610 of the donors excluded any sequence lacking an unambiguous match to a single V gene segment. In an earlier analysis of several hundred of the donors, V segments were called functional above 56.7% productive rearrangements and were called segregating when the between-donor standard deviation exceeded 5%. To diagnose cytomegalovirus status from the catalog of TCR beta chain sequences, a statistical classification framework was built. V and J gene assignment, in a later analysis, came from comparing TCR nucleotide sequences with IMGT/GENE-DB human TR gene sequences. Using the TCRdist pipeline, a later analysis assigned CDR3 sequences along with most-parsimonious VDJ recombination scenarios. A later analysis defined each TCR beta chain by its CDR3 amino acid sequence plus V-gene family, and excluded reads lacking a unique V-gene family. To address suspected cross-contamination and a sequencing artifact, a later analysis removed some 620 highly shared, low-generation-probability nucleotide sequences. For each public chain, a later analysis derived a clonal expansion index from normalized ranks of inferred template counts within each repertoire. In a later analysis, generation probabilities were computed with a VDJ recombination model fitted to out-of-frame rearrangements, and the resulting probabilities were checked against IGoR. In a later analysis, hypergeometric tests were used to score TCR-TCR, TCR-HLA and TCR-CMV co-occurrence, with a repertoire-size bias correction applied to TCR pairs. A later analysis estimated false discovery rates by permuting HLA or CMV assignments 20 times. In a later analysis, co-occurring TCRs were grouped using DBSCAN, and TCRdist sequence similarity was added for clustering within HLA-allele-positive subsets. For co-occurrence clustering, repertoires with fewer than 30,000 or more than 120,000 public chains were excluded, along with 5 or 6 repertoires with anomalous nucleotide sharing. TCRdb stores this immuneACCESS table with in-frame sequences only. Part of the clones is absent; in the studies checked, under half of the shortfall reflects unresolved V genes, and no reason is known for the rest. The V and J calls and clone size come from that table; D and trimming were worked out from the DNA. Counted in this sample were under 300,000 clones; around 65% of them appeared once. Of the sample, about 2.1% falls within the top ten clones.

The cohort was made up of about 670 healthy bone marrow donors. At the time of sampling, all cohort members were nominally healthy, though unrecorded immune exposures were likely present. The donor tested CMV seronegative and was one of the 352 seronegative cohort members. A peripheral blood sample was collected from each donor, and TCR beta sequencing was performed on peripheral blood mononuclear cells. The Qiagen DNeasy Blood Extraction Kit was used to extract genomic DNA from the blood cell samples. This TCR derives from a female donor in good health and CMV-seronegative. Recombination connected TRBV7-8 to TRBJ2-7, with 11 junctional bases fitting TRBD2. The sequenced material came from PBMCs. The encoded CDR3 is CASSLGGTSGYEQYF. The DNA is as follows: TGTGCCAGCAGCTTAGGGGGGACTAGCGGATACGAGCAGTACTTC.